Following are 29 T cell receptor beta chains from one sample sequenced in a study of T cells after yellow fever vaccination. TCRdb re-derived calls from the 5' RACE reads in MiXCR, one entry per CDR3 protein. This sample has hundreds of thousands of distinct CDR3 sequences; approximately 13% occur once, and the top ten carry more than 12%. Here the sequenced sample was PBMCs, taken on the day of the yellow fever booster vaccination. The receptor set was obtained from a man aged 25-45 years who received the YFV17D yellow fever vaccine.

A few counts support this clonotype. V gene TRBV29-1 combines with J gene TRBJ2-7; 12 bases agree with TRBD2. V lost 7 bases to trimming and J lost 1 base; unmatched junction nucleotides: 2. CDR3 length: 13 amino acids. Germline CDR1 is SQVTM and CDR2 is ANQGSEA. Written as DNA, the CDR3 is TGCAGCGCACTAGCGGGAGGTTCCTACGAGCAGTACTTC. It encodes CSALAGGSYEQYF.

The chain joins TRBV5-8 to TRBJ2-7, with 9 nucleotides matching TRBD2. CDR3 length: 14 residues. The trim removed 6 bases at V and 2 bases at J, leaving 6 bases unmatched. Germline CDR1 is SGHTS and CDR2 is YDEGEE. The CDR3 region has the DNA TGTGCCAGCAAACTAGCGGGTTCTACCTACGAGCAGTACTTC. Its translation is CASKLAGSTYEQYF.

This chain connects TRBV7-8 to TRBJ2-5; tentatively, D is TRBD1 (5 bases). The CDR3 covers 15 residues. Per the germline V gene, CDR1 is SGHVS and CDR2 is FQNEAQ. V lost 4 bases to trimming and J lost 0 bases, with 12 bases between them. In DNA form, the CDR3 reads TGTGCCAGCAGCTCCCGCGGACACGACCAAGAGACCCAGTACTTC. It translates to CASSSRGHDQETQYF.

This clonotype was detected ten times or more. The J gene is TRBJ2-5, the V gene TRBV5-6, with a possible D match to TRBD1 (5 bases). CDR1 SGHDT and CDR2 YYEEEE come from the germline V gene. The CDR3 has 14 residues. The V gene lost 4 bases and the J gene lost 1 base, with 11 bases spanning the gap. The CDR3 loop is CASSRSGLQETQYF. CDR3 coding DNA: TGTGCCAGCAGCCGCTCAGGGCTCCAAGAGACCCAGTACTTC.

The V call is TRBV6-5, the J call TRBJ2-1; D gene unclear. From germline, CDR1 is MNHEY and CDR2 SVGAGI. Deletions cut 5 bases from V and 2 bases from J, with 16 bases between. The CDR3 loop spans 16 amino acids. CDR3 residues: CASSSRVVGTYNEQFF. The CDR3 DNA follows: TGTGCCAGCAGTAGTCGGGTAGTAGGGACCTACAATGAGCAGTTCTTC.

The CDR3 bases are TGTGCCACCAGCAGCACGGGACTTAGGTACAATGAGCAGTTCTTC. Amino acid sequence: CATSSTGLRYNEQFF. The chain links TRBV15 to TRBJ2-1, with D perhaps TRBD2 (6 bases). Trimming took off 3 bases at V and 4 bases at J, with 13 bases between the two ends. The V gene's germline CDR1 is LNHNV and CDR2 YYDKDF (reference sequence). CDR3 length: 15 amino acids.

The J gene is TRBJ2-4, the V gene TRBV12-3 or TRBV12-4; D tentatively fits TRBD1 or TRBD2 (6 bases each). The CDR3 is 17 amino acids. Trimming stripped 4 bases from V and 0 bases from J, with 16 bases between. CDR3 bases: TGTGCCAGCAGTTCCCCCAGGGGACTTGGAGCCAAAAACATTCAGTACTTC. Encoded protein: CASSSPRGLGAKNIQYF.

The chain combines TRBV6-2 or TRBV6-3 with TRBJ2-1; the D is unclear. Germline V gene lookup returns CDR1 MNHEY and CDR2 SVGEGT. V lost 5 bases and J 6 bases, leaving 8 bases between the germline ends. The CDR3 extends over 12 amino acids. The CDR3: CASSQLGNEQFF. In DNA form, the CDR3 reads TGTGCCAGCAGTCAGCTGGGCAATGAGCAGTTCTTC.

A few counts support this clonotype. This chain connects TRBV20-1 to TRBJ2-5; tentatively, D is TRBD2 (5 bases). CDR3 length equals 16 residues. Trimming took 2 bases from V and 5 from J, leaving 21 bases between them. Germline V CDR1 and CDR2: DFQATT, SNEGSKA (reference sequence). CDR3 region: CSARTLVGSQRETQYF. DNA for the CDR3: TGCAGTGCTAGAACCCTTGTAGGGAGCCAGCGCGAGACCCAGTACTTC.

This clonotype was seen a handful of times. The chain employs TRBV27 and TRBJ2-3; unclear D gene. Trimming stripped 5 bases from V and 4 bases from J, with 13 bases between. The CDR3 length is 14 residues. Germline CDR1 MNHEY, CDR2 SMNVEV (reference sequence). This CDR3 is CASSPTYGPDTQYF. The CDR3 bases are TGTGCCAGCAGTCCAACCTATGGGCCAGATACGCAGTATTTT.

This chain uses TRBV7-9 with TRBJ2-2; the D call may be TRBD1 or TRBD2 (6 bases each). CDR1 SEHNR and CDR2 FQNEAQ come from the germline V gene (reference sequence). This CDR3 comprises 15 residues. V was cut by 5 bases and J by 3 bases, with 13 bases left in between. The CDR3 DNA is TGTGCCAGCAGCACATACAGGGAGGACACCGGGGAGCTGTTTTTT. Its protein product is CASSTYREDTGELFF.

At least ten counts were recorded for this clonotype. J is TRBJ2-2 and V is TRBV9, with D unresolved. Trimming took off 5 bases at V and 4 bases at J, with 6 bases between the two ends. Germline V lookup: CDR1 SGDLS, CDR2 YYNGEE. The CDR3 extends over 12 amino acids. CDR3 loop: CASRDGTGELFF. CDR3 coding DNA: TGTGCCAGCAGAGATGGCACCGGGGAGCTGTTTTTT. Supplemented by reference TRBV9 and TRBJ2-2, the full variable domain reads DSGVTQTPKHLITATGQRVTLRCSPRSGDLSVYWYQQSLDQGLQFLIQYYNGEERAKGNILERFSAQQFPDLHSELNLSSLELGDSALYFCASRDGTGELFFGEGSRLTVL.

This clonotype turned up a few times. The rearrangement uses TRBV12-3 or TRBV12-4 and TRBJ1-3; possible D gene TRBD1, 6 bases. Trimming cost V 6 bases and J 0 bases, with 15 bases left between them. This CDR3 has 16 residues. The CDR3 protein is CASRGQGSSSGNTIYF. In DNA, the CDR3 is TGTGCCAGCAGAGGGCAGGGGTCGAGCTCTGGAAACACCATATATTTT.

This clonotype was counted ten times or more. The genes are TRBV7-2 and TRBJ2-5; D remains unclear. This CDR3 is built from 13 residues. Trimming took off 4 bases at V and 5 bases at J, with 11 bases between the two ends. CDR1 and CDR2 (germline): SGHTA, FQGNSA. CDR3: CASSSTGRETQYF. Written as DNA, the CDR3 is TGTGCCAGCAGCTCCACGGGCCGGGAGACCCAGTACTTC.

The V call is TRBV12-3 or TRBV12-4, the J call TRBJ2-7; tentatively, D is TRBD2 (5 bases). The CDR3 contains 14 residues. V lost 3 bases and J 6 bases, leaving 15 bases between the germline ends. DNA for the CDR3: TGTGCCAGCAGTTTGGTCACCGCTGAGGGCGAGCAGTACTTC. This codes for CASSLVTAEGEQYF.

The rearrangement uses TRBV20-1 and TRBJ2-1; D possibly corresponds to TRBD1 (5 bases). V shed 7 bases and J shed 4 bases, with 23 bases lying between them. In germline, CDR1 is DFQATT, CDR2 SNEGSKA (reference sequence). There are 16 residues in the CDR3. The CDR3 DNA reads as TGCAGTGTTACGCCGAGTGGCAGGGATTTTTACAATGAGCAGTTCTTC. Protein sequence: CSVTPSGRDFYNEQFF.

This clonotype has more than one count but fewer than ten. V and J are TRBV7-9 and TRBJ1-1, with a weak D call TRBD1 (6 bases). Germline V CDR1 and CDR2: SEHNR, FQNEAQ (reference sequence). V dropped 5 bases and J dropped 0 bases, with 16 bases sitting between them. The CDR3 is made up of 16 amino acids. CDR3 bases: TGTGCCAGCAGCGTTAGCCTTGGACAGATGAACACTGAAGCTTTCTTT. Translated: CASSVSLGQMNTEAFF. Complete variable domain (other parts from reference TRBV7-9 and TRBJ1-1): DTGVSQNPRHKITKRGQNVTFRCDPISEHNRLYWYRQTLGQGPEFLTYFQNEAQLEKSRLLSDRFSAERPKGSFSTLEIQRTEQGDSAMYLCASSVSLGQMNTEAFFGQGTRLTVV.

This clonotype was seen at least ten times. CDR3 DNA: TGCGCCAGCAGCGACACCCTAGCGGATAACACCGGGGAGCTGTTTTTT. It specifies CASSDTLADNTGELFF. This chain uses TRBV4-3 with TRBJ2-2; 7 nucleotides agree with TRBD2. Germline trimming cut 5 bases from V and 2 bases from J; bases unmatched to any gene: 8. Germline V gives CDR1 LGHNA, CDR2 YSLEER. CDR3 length: 16 amino acids.

This sequence joins TRBV4-3 and TRBJ2-7, with D unresolved. CDR1 LGHNA and CDR2 YSLEER come from the germline V gene. The CDR3 covers 13 residues. V lost 1 base and J lost 1, with 5 bases in between. The CDR3 loop reads CASSQVPSYEQYF. Here the CDR3 DNA reads TGCGCCAGCAGCCAAGTGCCATCCTACGAGCAGTACTTC.

The chain couples TRBV7-2 to TRBJ2-7, with TRBD2 as a possible D gene (6 bases). Germline loops: CDR1 SGHTA, CDR2 FQGNSA. The length of the CDR3 is 15 residues. V was shortened by 3 bases and J by 2 bases, with 14 bases between the two germline ends. In DNA, the CDR3 is TGTGCCAGCAGCTTCAGCCCGGGAGTAGCCTACGAGCAGTACTTC. Its translation is CASSFSPGVAYEQYF.

This clonotype was picked up a small number of times. The chain couples TRBV5-1 to TRBJ1-1; D unclear. The germline V gene has CDR1 SGHRS and CDR2 YFSETQ. The CDR3 runs to 14 residues. Trimming removed 0 bases from V and 5 bases from J, with 11 bases in between. CDR3 DNA sequence: TGCGCCAGCAGCTTGGTCGATGGGCGGACTGAAGCTTTCTTT. The encoded protein is CASSLVDGRTEAFF. The complete variable domain, with remaining parts taken from reference TRBV5-1 and TRBJ1-1, reads KAGVTQTPRYLIKTRGQQVTLSCSPISGHRSVSWYQQTPGQGLQFLFEYFSETQRNKGNFPGRFSGRQFSNSRSEMNVSTLELGDSALYLCASSLVDGRTEAFFGQGTRLTVV.

The chain joins TRBV6-2 or TRBV6-3 to TRBJ2-7; 8 bases agree with TRBD1. The length of the CDR3 is 14 residues. CDR1 and CDR2 (germline): MNHEY, SVGEGT. The V and J ends lost 2 bases and 3 bases, in that order; junction bases with no gene match: 3. The CDR3 is CASSYGQGLYEQYF. In nucleotides, the CDR3 is TGTGCCAGCAGTTACGGACAGGGACTCTACGAGCAGTACTTC.

This clonotype was recorded a few times. The chain is built from TRBV20-1 and TRBJ2-1; D is ambiguous. CDR3 size: 12 residues. Germline CDR1 reads DFQATT; CDR2 reads SNEGSKA (reference sequence). V lost 2 bases to trimming and J lost 3 bases, with 5 bases between them. The CDR3 sequence: CSARSRYNEQFF. The CDR3 DNA follows: TGCAGTGCTAGAAGCCGCTACAATGAGCAGTTCTTC.

This clonotype was counted once. The chain has TRBV7-2 and TRBJ2-1; weak D call: TRBD2 (5 bases). This CDR3 region has 13 residues. Germline values: CDR1 SGHTA, CDR2 FQGNSA. Trimming pared 1 base from V and 10 bases from J, leaving 11 bases between. Here the CDR3 DNA reads TGTGCCAGCAGCTTAGGTCCGGGGAGCGAGCAGTTCTTC. Translated: CASSLGPGSEQFF. Complete variable domain (other parts from reference TRBV7-2 and TRBJ2-1): GAGVSQSPSNKVTEKGKDVELRCDPISGHTALYWYRQSLGQGLEFLIYFQGNSAPDKSGLPSDRFSAERTGGSVSTLTIQRTQQEDSAVYLCASSLGPGSEQFFGPGTRLTVL.

The sample holds many counts of this clonotype. J is TRBJ2-1 and V is TRBV29-1, with TRBD2 as a possible D gene (5 bases). The length of the CDR3 is 13 residues. CDR1 and CDR2 (germline): SQVTM, ANQGSEA. CDR3 loop: CLARSGAYNEQFF. CDR3 DNA sequence: TGCTTAGCCAGGAGCGGAGCCTACAATGAGCAGTTCTTC.

At least ten counts were recorded for this clonotype. The chain uses TRBV3-1 and TRBJ2-2, with 7 bases fitting TRBD1. The CDR3 covers 14 residues. After removal of 7 bases from V and 1 base from J, the junction contained 3 bases not matched to a gene. The germline V gene encodes CDR1 LGHDT and CDR2 YNNKEL (reference sequence). This CDR3 reads CASTRQGNTGELFF. The DNA for the CDR3 is TGTGCCAGCACCCGACAGGGGAACACCGGGGAGCTGTTTTTT.

This clonotype came up a few times. This sequence joins TRBV4-3 and TRBJ2-7, with a possible D match to TRBD2 (6 bases). From germline, CDR1 is LGHNA and CDR2 YSLEER. Between the trimmed V and J ends, which lost 2 bases and 7 bases, there was a span of 12 bases. This CDR3 is built from 13 residues. The CDR3 DNA sequence: TGCGCCAGCAGCCAACCCGGGACTGGGGAGCAGTACTTC. This encodes CASSQPGTGEQYF.

This clonotype showed up many times. The rearrangement uses TRBV5-1 and TRBJ2-1; tentative D call: TRBD2 (6 bases). The CDR3 is made up of 16 amino acids. The germline V and J ends were trimmed by 0 bases and 4 bases, with 14 bases remaining between them. Germline V gene data show CDR1 as SGHRS and CDR2 as YFSETQ. The CDR3 sequence: CASSLVASAQYNEQFF. DNA of the CDR3: TGCGCCAGCAGCTTGGTGGCTAGCGCTCAATACAATGAGCAGTTCTTC.

This clonotype was counted only a few times. Germline and junction disagree at one end, which may indicate a read error. V usage is TRBV29-1 and J usage is TRBJ2-1; TRBD2 might be the D (6 bases). Germline CDR1 SQVTM, CDR2 ANQGSEA. The CDR3 totals 14 residues. CDR3 sequence: CSVEGSGIYNEQFF. CDR3 bases: TGCAGCGTGGAAGGTAGCGGAATCTACAATGAGCAGTTCTTC.